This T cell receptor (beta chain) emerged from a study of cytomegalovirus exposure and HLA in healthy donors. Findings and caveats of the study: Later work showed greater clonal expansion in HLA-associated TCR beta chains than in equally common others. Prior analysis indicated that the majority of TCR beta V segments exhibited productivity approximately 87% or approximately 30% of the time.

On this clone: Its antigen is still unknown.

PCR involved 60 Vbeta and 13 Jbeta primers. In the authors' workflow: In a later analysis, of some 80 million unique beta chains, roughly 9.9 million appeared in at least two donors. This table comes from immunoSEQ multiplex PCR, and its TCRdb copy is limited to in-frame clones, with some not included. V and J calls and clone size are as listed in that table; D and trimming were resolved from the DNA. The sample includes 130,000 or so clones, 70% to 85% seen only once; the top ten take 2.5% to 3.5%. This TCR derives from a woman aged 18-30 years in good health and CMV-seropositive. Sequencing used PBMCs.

The CDR3 sequence: CASSLRTGHWGYTF. CDR3 sequence (DNA): TGTGCCAGCAGTTTAAGGACAGGGCATTGGGGCTACACCTTC. This chain uses TRBV28 with TRBJ1-2; 8 bases are a match to TRBD1. The CDR3 runs 14 residues. The V and J ends lost 2 bases and 8 bases, in that order; junction bases with no gene match: 7. The germline CDR1 and CDR2 sequences are MDHEN and SYDVKM.